This T cell receptor (beta chain) was captured by sequencing in a study of response to subunit inactivated influenza vaccine. Overall study findings and caveats: A suggestion made by the authors is that each seasonal influenza vaccination recruits few new T cells.

CDR1 and CDR2 (germline): DFQATT, SNEGSKA (reference sequence). Trimming stripped 4 bases from V and 7 bases from J, with 14 bases between. This CDR3 has 13 residues. As regards this clonotype: The antigen remains unidentified.

TCRdb re-called the RT-PCR reads through MiXCR, storing one row per CDR3 protein. In the table there are fewer than 400,000 distinct CDR3 sequences, less than 25% of which are singletons. The sequencing used PBMCs from blood, collected approximately 20 months after vaccination. This sequence was found in a man between 50 and 75 years old who received an inactivated influenza vaccine. The chain recombines TRBV20-1 with TRBJ1-5; a possible D gene is TRBD1 (5 bases). CDR3 sequence: CSATGDLGQPQHF. The CDR3 DNA follows: TGCAGTGCTACGGGGGACCTCGGACAGCCCCAGCATTTT.